This TCR beta chain was found in a study of OX40 agonist ivuxolimab in advanced cancers. Assay used: immunoSEQ multiplex PCR; TCRdb lists only in-frame clones, some missing. The sample lists about 13,000 clones, 67% seen once, with approximately 26% in the top ten. CDR3 length equals 19 residues. V lost 5 bases and J lost 8; bases outside the gene matches: 20. Germline CDR1 and CDR2: PRHDT and FYEKMQ (reference sequence). This TCR was recovered from an adult with an advanced solid tumor such as melanoma, head and neck, liver or kidney cancer. V usage is TRBV13 and J usage is TRBJ2-6, with 8 bases that match TRBD1. The sequencing here drew on CD4+ or CD8+ T cells sorted from blood, taken in a trial of the OX40 agonist ivuxolimab. The CDR3 loop is CASSPVDGQGSSGTNVLTF. CDR3 nucleotide sequence: TGTGCCAGCAGCCCTGTAGATGGACAGGGCAGTTCCGGGACCAACGTCCTGACTTTC.